This T cell receptor beta chain appears in the sequencing data of a study of radiotherapy plus CTLA-4 blockade in lung cancer. Study overall: In around 19% of patients, objective responses were seen; approximately 31% had disease control. Broader study findings: Once radiotherapy plus ipilimumab had been given, TCR clones derived from tumor expanded in blood.

The method was immunoSEQ multiplex PCR; TCRdb's version includes in-frame clones alone and lacks a portion of them. The profile covers about 91,000 clones, with approximately 79% appearing a single time and about an eighth taken by the ten largest. CDR1 and CDR2 (germline): SGHNT, YYREEE (reference sequence). This CDR3 spans 15 amino acids. With 5 bases removed from V and 2 bases from J, the gap between germline ends came to 16 bases. Details on this clone: Its target is not known.

Focal radiation was given together with CTLA-4 blockade (ipilimumab) to patients with chemo-refractory metastatic non-small-cell lung cancer. This specimen was peripheral blood, taken from a patient treated with radiotherapy plus ipilimumab. The receptor's source is a human donor with non-small cell lung cancer that progressed on radiotherapy plus ipilimumab. V and J are TRBV5-4 and TRBJ2-5; a weak D match, TRBD2 (6 bases). CDR3 in DNA: TGTGCCAGCAGGCTGGGAAGGAGGGAACAAGAGACCCAGTACTTC. This gives the protein CASRLGRREQETQYF.